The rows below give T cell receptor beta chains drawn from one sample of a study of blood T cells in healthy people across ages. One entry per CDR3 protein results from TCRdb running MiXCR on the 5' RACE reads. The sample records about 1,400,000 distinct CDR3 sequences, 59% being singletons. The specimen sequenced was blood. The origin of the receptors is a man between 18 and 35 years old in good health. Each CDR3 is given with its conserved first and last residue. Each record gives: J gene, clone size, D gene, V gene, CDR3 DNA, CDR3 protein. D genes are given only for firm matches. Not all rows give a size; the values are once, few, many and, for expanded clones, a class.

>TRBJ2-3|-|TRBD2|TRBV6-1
TGTGCCAGCAGTGAATGGGGGGGGAGCACAGATACGCAGTATTTT
CASSEWGGSTDTQYF
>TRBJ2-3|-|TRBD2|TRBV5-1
TGCGCCAGCAGCTTCGAGCGGGAGACAGATACGCAGTATTTT
CASSFERETDTQYF
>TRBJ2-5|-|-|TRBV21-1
TGTGCCGGCAGCAAAGGAGGACCGGGACTAGCGGGAGTTGTAGACCAAGAGACCCAGTACTTC
CAGSKGGPGLAGVVDQETQYF
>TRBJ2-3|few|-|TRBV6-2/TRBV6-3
TGTGCCAGCATCGGAGACACAGATACGCAGTATTTT
CASIGDTDTQYF
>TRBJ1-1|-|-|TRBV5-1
TGCGCCAGCAGGGCTAAGGAGGGCACTGAAGCTTTCTTT
CASRAKEGTEAFF
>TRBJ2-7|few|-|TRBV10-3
TGTGCCATCAGTGAGTCGGTAAAGTCTGGCGAGCAGTACTTC
CAISESVKSGEQYF
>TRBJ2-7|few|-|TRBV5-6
TGTGCCAGCAGCTTGTTCGTTAACCCCCTCGAGCAGTACTTC
CASSLFVNPLEQYF
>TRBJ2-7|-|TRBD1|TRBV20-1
TGCAGTGCTAAGGGGACAGGGGGCACCTACGAGCAGTACTTC
CSAKGTGGTYEQYF
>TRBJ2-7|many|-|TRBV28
TGCGCCAGCAGCTTCACAGGGAGCTCCTACGAGCAGTACTTC
CASSFTGSSYEQYF
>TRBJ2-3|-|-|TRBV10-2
TGCGCCAGCAACTCGGGACCTACCCTCACAGATACGCAGTATTTT
CASNSGPTLTDTQYF
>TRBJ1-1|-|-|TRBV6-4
TGTGCCAGCAGTGACTCGGACAGCACTGAAGCTTTCTTT
CASSDSDSTEAFF
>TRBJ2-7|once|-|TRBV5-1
TGCGCCAGCAGCTACCTGTACTACGAGCAGTACTTC
CASSYLYYEQYF